This entry lists 15 T cell receptor beta chains sequenced from one sample in a study of human T cells and chemical hapten exposure. Time point described: patch test 3, about 24 weeks after DPC sensitization. Treatment meaning: therapeutic diphenylcyclopropenone sensitization with weekly scalp DPC. MiXCR, run by TCRdb on the RACE reads, gives a single entry per CDR3 protein. Here the sample spans roughly 69,000 distinct CDR3 sequences, roughly 9.6% being singletons. The specimen comprised whole blood, sampled in connection with sensitization to the hapten diphenylcyclopropenone (DPC). The receptors come from a woman aged 25 to 39 with alopecia areata. Some clones in this sample may be carry-over from other donors' samples.

In its sample, this clonotype was seen a few times. The chain joins TRBV7-9 to TRBJ2-5; weak D call: TRBD2 (6 bases). CDR1 and CDR2 from the germline V gene are SEHNR and FQNEAQ (reference sequence). The CDR3 consists of 17 residues. The ends were cut back, 0 bases at V and 1 base at J, with 15 bases in the middle. CDR3 in amino acids: CASSLAWGGFGQETQYF. CDR3 in DNA: TGTGCCAGCAGCTTAGCGTGGGGAGGATTTGGCCAAGAGACCCAGTACTTC. The full variable domain, in which reference TRBV7-9 and TRBJ2-5 provide the parts outside the CDR3, is DTGVSQNPRHKITKRGQNVTFRCDPISEHNRLYWYRQTLGQGPEFLTYFQNEAQLEKSRLLSDRFSAERPKGSFSTLEIQRTEQGDSAMYLCASSLAWGGFGQETQYFGPGTRLLVL.

This clonotype has just a few counts. The rearrangement links TRBV28 to TRBJ1-1, with TRBD1 identical over 7 bases. The V gene's germline CDR1 is MDHEN and CDR2 SYDVKM. Unmatched junction bases numbered 6, after V lost 5 bases and J lost 0 bases. The CDR3 covers 15 residues. DNA of the CDR3: TGTGCCAGCAGTCCCGGGGACAGCATGAACACTGAAGCTTTCTTT. Amino acid sequence: CASSPGDSMNTEAFF. Full variable domain (rest looked up from reference TRBV28 and TRBJ1-1): DVKVTQSSRYLVKRTGEKVFLECVQDMDHENMFWYRQDPGLGLRLIYFSYDVKMKEKGDIPEGYSVSREKKERFSLILESASTNQTSMYLCASSPGDSMNTEAFFGQGTRLTVV.

This clonotype was counted a few times. The CDR3 region is CASSAQAGGLGDTQYF. In nucleotides, the CDR3 is TGTGCCAGCAGCGCTCAGGCGGGGGGGCTGGGAGATACGCAGTATTTT. The genes are TRBV9 and TRBJ2-3, with 9 bases aligning to TRBD2. Per the germline V gene, CDR1 is SGDLS and CDR2 is YYNGEE. This CDR3 is built from 16 residues. J lost 5 bases, V lost 3 bases, and 10 bases had no gene match.

The chain carries TRBV4-2 and TRBJ2-3, with 8 positions matching TRBD1. Germline trimming cut 5 bases from V and 4 bases from J; bases unmatched to any gene: 8. CDR3 length: 15 residues. Germline V CDR1 and CDR2: LGHNA, YNFKEQ. The DNA of the CDR3 is TGTGCCAGCAGCTACGGACAGGGTATCGCAGATACGCAGTATTTT. It encodes CASSYGQGIADTQYF.

This clonotype was recorded a few times. The V and J genes are TRBV19 and TRBJ2-4, with 12 positions matching TRBD2. The CDR3 runs to 17 residues. Germline V gene lookup returns CDR1 LNHDA and CDR2 SQIVND (reference sequence). V gave up 7 bases and J gave up 0 bases; unmatched junction bases: 7. CDR3 in amino acids: CASMASGGAIAKNIQYF. In nucleotides, the CDR3 is TGTGCCAGTATGGCTAGCGGGGGGGCCATAGCCAAAAACATTCAGTACTTC.

This clonotype was observed a handful of times. Here the CDR3 reads CAWTGGGTEAFF. The CDR3 DNA is TGTGCCTGGACAGGGGGAGGCACTGAAGCTTTCTTT. The rearrangement uses TRBV30 and TRBJ1-1; 7 bases map to TRBD1. With 4 bases clipped from V and 4 bases from J, the junction kept 3 bases outside the gene matches. The CDR3 contains 12 residues. CDR1 and CDR2 from the germline V gene are GTSNPN and SVGIG (reference sequence).

The gene calls are TRBV30 and TRBJ1-6; D not resolved. Germline CDR1 GTSNPN, CDR2 SVGIG (reference sequence). The CDR3 has 14 residues. Between the trimmed V and J ends, which lost 2 bases and 9 bases, there was a span of 14 bases. Here the CDR3 reads CAWSNPPGISPLHF. The CDR3 DNA reads as TGTGCCTGGAGTAATCCCCCAGGTATTTCACCCCTCCACTTT.

The V and J genes are TRBV7-3 and TRBJ1-1; D possibly corresponds to TRBD1 (6 bases). Germline V gene data show CDR1 as SGHTA and CDR2 as FQGTGA. CDR3 length: 15 amino acids. The germline V and J ends were trimmed by 6 bases and 0 bases, with 14 bases remaining between them. CDR3 nucleotide sequence: TGTGCCAGCAGTTCTAGGGGGGGAATGAACACTGAAGCTTTCTTT. It translates to CASSSRGGMNTEAFF.

Many counts were recorded for this clonotype. This rearrangement joins TRBV20-1 to TRBJ1-5; 11 bases fit TRBD1. With 6 bases clipped from V and 6 bases from J, the junction kept 7 bases outside the gene matches. The CDR3 is made up of 14 amino acids. Germline V CDR1 and CDR2: DFQATT, SNEGSKA (reference sequence). DNA for the CDR3: TGCAGTGCAGGTTCGGGACAGGGGGGTCAGCCCCAGCATTTT. This translates into CSAGSGQGGQPQHF.

The sample holds many counts of this clonotype. This sequence joins TRBV11-2 and TRBJ2-3, with TRBD2 matching 7 bases. V shed 1 base and J 2 bases; nucleotides not matched to a gene: 6. This CDR3 contains 16 residues. CDR1 and CDR2 from the germline V gene are SGHAT and FQNNGV. CDR3 in DNA: TGTGCCAGCAGCTTAGCAGGGAGGGGTCCCACAGATACGCAGTATTTT. This sequence encodes CASSLAGRGPTDTQYF.

The V and J genes are TRBV5-1 and TRBJ1-3; perhaps TRBD1 as D (6 bases). The CDR3 runs 14 residues. V was trimmed by 4 bases and J by 4 bases, leaving 12 bases between them. CDR1 is SGHRS, CDR2 YFSETQ, per germline. The CDR3 loop is CASSAQGTGNTIYF. CDR3 nucleotide sequence: TGCGCCAGCAGCGCCCAGGGGACCGGAAACACCATATATTTT.

This clonotype was counted only a few times. The chain joins TRBV9 to TRBJ2-1, with TRBD2 identical over 8 bases. The trim removed 0 bases at V and 6 bases at J, leaving 5 bases unmatched. The CDR3 consists of 15 residues. Germline CDR1 is SGDLS and CDR2 is YYNGEE. This chain's CDR3 is CASSVVAGGPNEQFF. CDR3 in DNA: TGTGCCAGCAGCGTAGTTGCGGGGGGACCCAATGAGCAGTTCTTC.

This clonotype was counted many times. The chain has TRBV14 and TRBJ1-2; D is unclear. Looked up from germline, CDR1 is SGHDN and CDR2 is FVKESK. V was shortened by 5 bases and J by 4 bases, with 17 bases between the two germline ends. CDR3 size: 15 residues. This CDR3 is CASSIGPADRYGYTF. Written as DNA, the CDR3 is TGTGCCAGCAGCATAGGGCCCGCCGACCGCTATGGCTACACCTTC. Using reference TRBV14 and TRBJ1-2 for the parts outside the CDR3, the full variable domain is EAGVTQFPSHSVIEKGQTVTLRCDPISGHDNLYWYRRVMGKEIKFLLHFVKESKQDESGMPNNRFLAERTGGTYSTLKVQPAELEDSGVYFCASSIGPADRYGYTFGSGTRLTVV.

This clonotype was seen ten or more times. J is TRBJ2-5 and V is TRBV5-4; 10 nucleotides align to TRBD1. CDR3 length: 15 residues. Per the germline V gene, CDR1 is SGHNT and CDR2 is YYREEE (reference sequence). The V segment lost 4 bases and the J segment 5 bases; nucleotides outside the gene matches: 8. The CDR3 spells CASSRVTGGVETQYF. CDR3 in DNA: TGTGCCAGCAGCCGGGTGACAGGGGGCGTTGAGACCCAGTACTTC.

This clonotype was found many times. This chain links TRBV3-1 with TRBJ1-1; no clear D. This CDR3 region has 14 residues. The germline gives CDR1 LGHDT, CDR2 YNNKEL (reference sequence). Trimming left V 3 bases short and J 1 base short, with 9 bases between. The CDR3 is CASSHPYKNTEAFF. As DNA, the CDR3 is TGTGCCAGCAGCCATCCCTATAAGAACACTGAAGCTTTCTTT.